The rows below give T cell receptor beta chains drawn from one sample of a study of blood T cell repertoires in COVID-19. Libraries were prepared by immunoSEQ multiplex PCR; TCRdb keeps only in-frame clonotypes and omits some of them. The sample carries about 260,000 clones, 70% to 90% recorded once. Material: peripheral blood. Receptors were obtained from a human donor in a cohort sampled during active COVID-19. The CDR3 runs from the conserved cysteine through the conserved F or W. D genes are given only for firm matches. Rows give clone size only sometimes, using once, few, many, or a class for an expanded clone.

cdr3_nt | cdr3_aa | v_call | d_call | clone_size | j_call
TGTGCCAGCAGTTTACTCGGGACAGTGAACACCGGGGAGCTGTTTTTT | CASSLLGTVNTGELFF | TRBV28 | TRBD1 | - | TRBJ2-2
TGTGCCAGCACTTATGATGAGCAGTTCTTC | CASTYDEQFF | TRBV2 | - | - | TRBJ2-1
TGTGCCAGCAGTTTATCGTCGGCTAGCGGGGAGTCCTACGAGCAGTACTTC | CASSLSSASGESYEQYF | TRBV27 | TRBD2 | - | TRBJ2-7
TGTGCCAGTAGTTTAAAGACTGAGTACTACGAGCAGTACTTC | CASSLKTEYYEQYF | TRBV19 | - | once | TRBJ2-7
TGTGCCAGCAGCTTAGGGGACACTTATGGCTACACCTTC | CASSLGDTYGYTF | TRBV7-9 | - | - | TRBJ1-2
TGTGCCAGCAGCCAAACCCTCGGAAGCGAGGGGGGGGGTACAGATACGCAGTATTTT | CASSQTLGSEGGGTDTQYF | TRBV3-1/TRBV3-2 | - | - | TRBJ2-3
TGTGCCAGCAACGAGGGACAGGGGGTGGGAGAGCAGTACTTC | CASNEGQGVGEQYF | TRBV2 | TRBD1 | - | TRBJ2-7
TGTGCCAGCAGTGAAATTGACTTGCATAATGAAAAACTGTTTTTT | CASSEIDLHNEKLFF | TRBV6-1 | - | - | TRBJ1-4
TGTGCCAGTAGTCGGGGGGCCGATCGGAATTCACCCCTCCACTTT | CASSRGADRNSPLHF | TRBV19 | - | many | TRBJ1-6
TGTGCCAGTAGTATACTAGCGGGGTACGAGCAGTACTTC | CASSILAGYEQYF | TRBV19 | TRBD2 | - | TRBJ2-7
TGTGCCAGCGGAGGACAGGGTGTTTTGGGCTACACCTTC | CASGGQGVLGYTF | TRBV7-9 | TRBD1 | - | TRBJ1-2
TGTGCCAGCTCACCACCCTCACAGCGGAACTATGGCTACACCTTC | CASSPPSQRNYGYTF | TRBV18 | - | - | TRBJ1-2
TGTGCCAGCAGCTTAAACCCGAGCCTCCCGAGGGAGCTGTTTTTT | CASSLNPSLPRELFF | TRBV7-3 | - | once | TRBJ2-2
TGTGCCAGCAGTGAGGGACTAGCCGTAGAGACCCAGTACTTC | CASSEGLAVETQYF | TRBV6-1 | TRBD2 | - | TRBJ2-5
TGCGCCAGCAGCCAAGATACTAGCGGGTCCTACGAGCAGTACTTC | CASSQDTSGSYEQYF | TRBV4-3 | TRBD2 | - | TRBJ2-7
TGTGCCAGCAGCTTTACAGGGAACTATGGCTACACCTTC | CASSFTGNYGYTF | TRBV7-9 | - | - | TRBJ1-2
TGTGCCAGCAGCCAAAGATCGGGACAGGGGGACTACGAGCAGTACTTC | CASSQRSGQGDYEQYF | TRBV7-9 | TRBD1 | - | TRBJ2-7
TGTGCCAGCAGCAAGGACAGGGGTCTCACAGATACGCAGTATTTT | CASSKDRGLTDTQYF | TRBV7-2 | TRBD1 | - | TRBJ2-3
TGTGCCAGCAGCTTAGAAGCGTATTCTGCCCAGCATTTT | CASSLEAYSAQHF | TRBV7-9 | - | - | TRBJ1-5
TGTGCCAGCAGCCGGGGACATCGTAGGAGCTCCTACGAGCAGTACTTC | CASSRGHRRSSYEQYF | TRBV7-2 | - | once | TRBJ2-7
TGTGCCAGCAACCTCGGGACAGGGTCCTACGAGCAGTACTTC | CASNLGTGSYEQYF | TRBV25-1 | TRBD1 | few | TRBJ2-7
TGCGCCAGTACCCCAGGAGGTGGGATACTAAACACTGAAGCTTTCTTT | CASTPGGGILNTEAFF | TRBV5-1 | - | - | TRBJ1-1
TGTGCCAGCAGCCCCCAGATGACTAGCGGGGGCCCCTCGGGTGGGGAGCTGTTTTTT | CASSPQMTSGGPSGGELFF | TRBV9 | TRBD2 | - | TRBJ2-2
TGTGCCAGCAGCTCAGGGGTGTCTGGAAACACCATATATTTT | CASSSGVSGNTIYF | TRBV28 | - | - | TRBJ1-3